Presented here are 15 T cell receptor beta chains from one specimen sequenced in a study of regulatory and conventional T cells in RAG deficiency. The protocol was immunoSEQ multiplex PCR, while the TCRdb copy is restricted to in-frame clones and leaves out a portion. This sample has thousands of clones, with 80% found just once. These data also formed part of another study, on regulatory T cells. That work contributes: Primers: 52 TRBV forward and 13 TRBJ reverse.

Input material: CD8+ T cells sorted from blood. Receptors originate from a human donor in good health.

The genes are TRBV30 and TRBJ2-1; TRBD2 aligns across 10 bases. The J segment lost 0 bases and the V segment lost 6 bases, leaving 5 bases of the junction unmatched. This CDR3 region has 15 residues. Germline V gives CDR1 GTSNPN, CDR2 SVGIG (reference sequence). CDR3 amino acids: CACRERGGSYNEQFF. The CDR3 region has the DNA TGTGCCTGTAGGGAGCGGGGGGGCTCCTACAATGAGCAGTTCTTC.

This chain links TRBV5-6 with TRBJ1-5; 7 nucleotides agree with TRBD1. CDR1 is SGHDT, CDR2 YYEEEE, per germline. V lost 0 bases to trimming and J lost 5 bases; unmatched junction nucleotides: 5. CDR3 length: 15 amino acids. The CDR3: CASSLASQGDQPQHF. CDR3 in DNA: TGTGCCAGCAGCTTGGCCTCGCAGGGGGATCAGCCCCAGCATTTT.

The V gene is TRBV5-5, the J gene TRBJ2-7; tentatively, D is TRBD1 (5 bases). There are 14 residues in the CDR3. Trimming left V 4 bases short and J 4 bases short, with 15 bases between. Looked up from germline, CDR1 is SGHKS and CDR2 is YYEKEE (reference sequence). The CDR3 sequence: CASSPPGFGYEQYF. The CDR3 DNA follows: TGTGCCAGCAGCCCGCCAGGGTTCGGATACGAGCAGTACTTC.

The chain recombines TRBV11-2 with TRBJ2-2, with 7 bases identical to TRBD1. The J segment lost 5 bases and the V segment lost 5 bases, leaving 8 bases of the junction unmatched. CDR3 length equals 15 residues. Germline assignment: CDR1 SGHAT and CDR2 FQNNGV. The CDR3 region is CASSIGTEYTGELFF. In DNA, the CDR3 is TGTGCCAGCAGCATCGGGACAGAATATACCGGGGAGCTGTTTTTT.

The CDR3 region is CASREELGTAYEQYF. Here the CDR3 DNA reads TGTGCCAGCCGAGAAGAACTCGGGACAGCCTACGAGCAGTACTTC. The chain recombines TRBV27 with TRBJ2-5, with 7 bases identical to TRBD1. The DNA end is a closer match to TRBJ2-7, so the J assignment may be wrong. Germline CDR1 MNHEY, CDR2 SMNVEV (reference sequence). This CDR3 region has 15 residues.

The gene calls are TRBV29-1 and TRBJ2-7; 9 bases align to TRBD2. Per the germline V gene, CDR1 is SQVTM and CDR2 is ANQGSEA. The junction had 9 bases not matched to a gene; V was cut back by 6 bases and J by 6 bases. There are 13 residues in the CDR3. CDR3 residues: CSVDLAGAGEQYF. In DNA, the CDR3 is TGCAGCGTCGATTTAGCGGGAGCTGGCGAGCAGTACTTC.

This clone was picked up one time. CDR3: CASSVGTGSNTEAFF. Here the CDR3 DNA reads TGTGCCAGCAGCGTCGGGACAGGGTCGAACACTGAAGCTTTCTTT. This chain joins TRBV13 and TRBJ1-1; 9 bases align to TRBD1. V trimming: 5 bases; J trimming: 1 base; junction bases outside the gene matches: 5. Germline V gene sequence: CDR1 PRHDT, CDR2 FYEKMQ (reference sequence). The CDR3 consists of 15 residues. Filled out from reference TRBV13 and TRBJ1-1, the complete variable domain reads AAGVIQSPRHLIKEKRETATLKCYPIPRHDTVYWYQQGPGQDPQFLISFYEKMQSDKGSIPDRFSAQQFSDYHSELNMSSLELGDSALYFCASSVGTGSNTEAFFGQGTRLTVV.

This chain connects TRBV9 to TRBJ1-1, with 11 bases that match TRBD1. CDR1 and CDR2 (germline): SGDLS, YYNGEE. The CDR3 is made up of 13 amino acids. After removal of 7 bases from V and 4 bases from J, the junction contained 3 bases not matched to a gene. CDR3 in DNA: TGTGCCAGCGGGGGGACAGGGGGCACTGAAGCTTTCTTT. This translates into CASGGTGGTEAFF.

This clone was seen only once. The J gene is TRBJ2-1, the V gene TRBV10-2; D is possibly TRBD1 or TRBD2 (5 bases each). Germline CDR1 is WSHSY and CDR2 is SAAADI. This CDR3 has 15 residues. The V end was cut by 2 bases, the J end by 0 bases, with 8 bases between. The CDR3 DNA follows: TGCGCCAGCAGTGAGGGGACGACCTCCTACAATGAGCAGTTCTTC. Translation: CASSEGTTSYNEQFF.

This clone has a single count. CDR3 loop: CASSFWVNHEKLFF. Here the CDR3 DNA reads TGTGCCAGCAGTTTCTGGGTGAATCACGAAAAACTGTTTTTT. V and J are TRBV28 and TRBJ1-4; D remains unclear. V lost 3 bases, J lost 8 bases, and 13 bases lay in between. Per germline, CDR1 MDHEN and CDR2 SYDVKM. CDR3 size: 14 residues.

The V call is TRBV2, the J call TRBJ1-5, with D unresolved. Between the trimmed V and J ends, which lost 7 bases and 0 bases, there was a span of 10 bases. In germline, CDR1 is SNHLY, CDR2 FYNNEI. This CDR3 comprises 14 residues. This CDR3 reads CASTPGHSNQPQHF. CDR3 coding DNA: TGTGCCAGCACCCCCGGCCATAGCAATCAGCCCCAGCATTTT.

This chain joins TRBV7-2 and TRBJ1-2; tentatively, D is TRBD1 (5 bases). Germline V lookup: CDR1 SGHTA, CDR2 FQGNSA. V was clipped by 2 bases and J by 8 bases, with 15 bases between them. The CDR3 is made up of 14 amino acids. DNA for the CDR3: TGTGCCAGCAGCTTATTGGGGCCCTGGGAGGGCTACACCTTC. Its translation: CASSLLGPWEGYTF.

The chain couples TRBV7-9 to TRBJ2-3; no firm D call. Trimming took 1 base from V and 4 from J, leaving 15 bases between them. Germline CDR1 is SEHNR and CDR2 is FQNEAQ (reference sequence). The CDR3 covers 16 residues. DNA of the CDR3: TGTGCCAGCAGCTTAGGATCGGGCTGGAACGCAGATACGCAGTATTTT. Amino acids: CASSLGSGWNADTQYF.

The chain is built from TRBV27 and TRBJ2-3; perhaps D is TRBD1 or TRBD2 (5 bases each). The CDR3 is made up of 15 amino acids. Germline CDR1 MNHEY, CDR2 SMNVEV (reference sequence). Trimming left V 2 bases short and J 0 bases short, with 9 bases between. CDR3 region: CASSLGGSSTDTQYF. DNA of the CDR3: TGTGCCAGCAGTTTAGGGGGTAGCAGCACAGATACGCAGTATTTT.

The chain recombines TRBV6-5 with TRBJ2-2, with D possibly being TRBD1 or TRBD2 (6 bases each). The CDR3 covers 15 residues. The germline CDR1 and CDR2 sequences are MNHEY and SVGAGI. V was shortened by 2 bases and J by 4 bases, with 11 bases between the two germline ends. The CDR3 bases are TGTGCCAGCAGTTACGGCAGGGGAGGCACCGGGGAGCTGTTTTTT. Translation: CASSYGRGGTGELFF.